This T cell receptor beta chain originates from a study of CXCR3-negative and CXCR3-positive naive CD8 T cells. At the level of the study: Sequencing yielded roughly 130 million TRB reads, roughly 1.5 +/- 0.3 million per library. Study-wide results and caveats: CXCR3-expressing naive cells carried TRB CDR3s more hydrophobic than those of CXCR3-negative naive cells.

Germline loops: CDR1 LNHNV, CDR2 YYDKDF (reference sequence). This CDR3 has 18 amino acids. On this clonotype itself: Its antigen remains unidentified.

Each TRB cDNA library was prepared by 5' RACE (with UMI labels). TCRdb reanalyzed the 5' RACE reads, giving one entry per CDR3 protein sequence and no DNA. This sample's table reports over 100,000 distinct CDR3 sequences. The TCR sequence derives from a human donor in good health. Some clones in this sample may be carry-over from other donors' samples. This chain connects TRBV15 to TRBJ2-7; the TCRdb call, TRBD1, lacks DNA for checking. The sequencing sample was made of naive CXCR3+ CD8+ T cells from blood. The subset was: CD45RO-CCR7+CD27+CD95- naive CD8+ T cells expressing CXCR3 (TNR3+). The CDR3: CATSSLRLSTGVLREQYF.